This entry lists 31 T cell receptor beta chains sequenced from one sample in a study of shared clonotypes between healthy human individuals. The table came from immunoSEQ multiplex PCR; TCRdb's copy has only in-frame clones and leaves some out. The repertoire has about 750,000 clones, around 93% of them found once; the top ten carry around 24%. CD45RO-negative cells were positively selected for CCR7, leaving out terminally differentiated effector memory CD45RA+ cells. Sequences were obtained from naive CD8+ T cells sorted from blood. These receptors were taken from a young man in good health.

The chain combines TRBV5-1 with TRBJ1-1; D not certain. There are 14 residues in the CDR3. CDR1 is SGHRS, CDR2 YFSETQ, per germline. V lost 3 bases, J lost 1 base, and 10 bases lay in between. CDR3 amino acids: CASSSGGPNTEAFF. The CDR3 DNA reads as TGCGCCAGCAGCTCCGGAGGCCCGAACACTGAAGCTTTCTTT.

V and J are TRBV10-3 and TRBJ2-1, with a tentative D call TRBD1 (5 bases). Trimming took off 6 bases at V and 4 bases at J, with 19 bases between the two ends. Germline values: CDR1 ENHRY, CDR2 SYGVKD. This CDR3 spans 16 amino acids. CDR3 amino acids: CAIRPDGGAKYNEQFF. The CDR3 DNA reads as TGTGCCATCAGGCCCGACGGTGGGGCCAAGTACAATGAGCAGTTCTTC.

This chain connects TRBV6-1 to TRBJ1-4, with D hard to call. V was trimmed by 3 bases and J by 2 bases, leaving 10 bases between them. Germline V gene data show CDR1 as MNHNS and CDR2 as SASEGT. The CDR3 spans 15 residues. As DNA, the CDR3 is TGTGCCAGCAGTGATGGGATTACTACTAATGAAAAACTGTTTTTT. This sequence encodes CASSDGITTNEKLFF.

The chain uses TRBV10-3 and TRBJ2-1; 12 nucleotides line up with TRBD2. CDR1 ENHRY and CDR2 SYGVKD come from the germline V gene. This CDR3 has 15 amino acids. After removal of 6 bases from V and 7 bases from J, the junction contained 7 bases not matched to a gene. In nucleotides, the CDR3 is TGTGCCATCAGCCAGACTAGCGGGAGCTTAAATGAGCAGTTCTTC. Amino acid sequence: CAISQTSGSLNEQFF.

This chain joins TRBV27 and TRBJ2-7, with 8 bases lining up with TRBD2. The V gene's germline CDR1 is MNHEY and CDR2 SMNVEV (reference sequence). The CDR3 is made up of 16 amino acids. J gave up 5 bases and V 4 bases, and 13 bases lay outside the gene matches. CDR3 coding DNA: TGTGCCAGCAGTTCCCTACTGGCGGGAGGTTTCGACGAGCAGTACTTC. It is translated as CASSSLLAGGFDEQYF.

This chain uses TRBV19 with TRBJ1-4; D not certain. The germline V gene has CDR1 LNHDA and CDR2 SQIVND (reference sequence). The CDR3 is 13 amino acids. V lost 3 bases to trimming and J lost 8 bases, with 10 bases between them. The CDR3 here is CASSMMGNEKLFF. The DNA for the CDR3 is TGTGCCAGTAGTATGATGGGGAACGAAAAACTGTTTTTT.

A single count supports this clone. The chain combines TRBV5-5 with TRBJ2-6, with a possible D match to TRBD2 (7 bases). Trimming took off 5 bases at V and 2 bases at J, with 20 bases between the two ends. CDR1 and CDR2 (germline): SGHKS, YYEKEE (reference sequence). This CDR3 contains 18 residues. CDR3 bases: TGTGCCAGCAGGTACGACGGGGCGGGGGCCCCTGGGGCCAACGTCCTGACTTTC. Its protein product is CASRYDGAGAPGANVLTF. The variable domain in full, with the rest retrieved from reference TRBV5-5 and TRBJ2-6, is DAGVTQSPTHLIKTRGQQVTLRCSPISGHKSVSWYQQVLGQGPQFIFQYYEKEERGRGNFPDRFSARQFPNYSSELNVNALLLGDSALYLCASRYDGAGAPGANVLTFGAGSRLTVL.

This clone has only a few counts. This sequence joins TRBV5-1 and TRBJ1-2, with D unclear. The V gene's germline CDR1 is SGHRS and CDR2 YFSETQ. The V and J ends lost 4 bases and 3 bases respectively, with 7 bases between them. CDR3 length: 12 amino acids. In nucleotides, the CDR3 is TGCGCCAGCAGCCTTGGGGACTATGGCTACACCTTC. It codes for CASSLGDYGYTF.

This clone was counted a single time. This chain joins TRBV27 and TRBJ2-3, with unresolved D. Trimming stripped 6 bases from V and 4 bases from J, with 20 bases between. Germline V gene data show CDR1 as MNHEY and CDR2 as SMNVEV (reference sequence). The CDR3 extends over 16 amino acids. In DNA form, the CDR3 reads TGTGCCAGCAGCCAACTACAGCACGTAGGCCCAGATACGCAGTATTTT. Amino acid sequence: CASSQLQHVGPDTQYF.

The J gene is TRBJ2-7, the V gene TRBV4-1, with 8 bases lining up with TRBD2. CDR3 length equals 13 residues. In germline, CDR1 is MGHRA, CDR2 YSYEKL. The V segment lost 4 bases and the J segment 3 bases; nucleotides outside the gene matches: 2. The CDR3: CASSLGTSYEQYF. The CDR3 DNA reads as TGCGCCAGCAGCCTCGGGACTAGCTACGAGCAGTACTTC.

The rearrangement links TRBV27 to TRBJ2-5; no reliable D call. The CDR3 consists of 15 residues. Germline CDR1 MNHEY, CDR2 SMNVEV (reference sequence). Trimming removed 3 bases from V and 3 bases from J, with 14 bases in between. The CDR3 sequence: CASSFIPPKKETQYF. In DNA form, the CDR3 reads TGTGCCAGCAGTTTCATACCGCCCAAAAAAGAGACCCAGTACTTC.

The genes are TRBV25-1 and TRBJ2-1; perhaps TRBD2 as D (5 bases). The germline V gene has CDR1 MGHDK and CDR2 SYGVNS. This CDR3 spans 14 amino acids. V gave up 10 bases and J gave up 2 bases, with 15 bases separating them. CDR3 loop: CAIQSGTTYNEQFF. Here the CDR3 DNA reads TGTGCCATTCAGAGCGGTACTACCTACAATGAGCAGTTCTTC.

This chain connects TRBV27 to TRBJ2-7, with D possibly matching TRBD2 (6 bases). The CDR3 is made up of 15 amino acids. Trimming pared 4 bases from V and 4 bases from J, leaving 17 bases between. Per germline, CDR1 MNHEY and CDR2 SMNVEV (reference sequence). The CDR3 spells CASSSLGGVRYEQYF. In nucleotides, the CDR3 is TGTGCCAGCAGTTCCCTCGGGGGTGTGAGATACGAGCAGTACTTC.

The gene calls are TRBV4-2 and TRBJ2-1; tentatively, D is TRBD1 (6 bases). The germline V gene has CDR1 LGHNA and CDR2 YNFKEQ. This CDR3 is 17 amino acids long. With 0 bases removed from V and 4 bases from J, the gap between germline ends came to 16 bases. The CDR3 coding sequence is TGTGCCAGCAGCCAAGAACGGACAGACATCACATACAATGAGCAGTTCTTC. This gives the protein CASSQERTDITYNEQFF.

J is TRBJ1-2 and V is TRBV5-8; no reliable D call. Germline lookup yields CDR1 SGHTS and CDR2 YDEGEE. Trimming took 3 bases from V and 3 from J, leaving 9 bases between them. The CDR3 is 13 residues long. The CDR3 sequence is CASSSGVYYGYTF. The CDR3 DNA reads as TGTGCCAGCAGCTCCGGGGTCTACTATGGCTACACCTTC.

The chain recombines TRBV7-3 with TRBJ1-2; the D is unclear. This CDR3 is built from 15 residues. CDR1 and CDR2 (germline): SGHTA, FQGTGA. The V and J ends lost 1 base and 0 bases respectively, with 9 bases between them. Here the CDR3 DNA reads TGTGCCAGCAGCTTAAACACTGTAGCTAACTATGGCTACACCTTC. It specifies CASSLNTVANYGYTF. The full variable domain, completed using reference TRBV7-3 and TRBJ1-2, is GAGVSQTPSNKVTEKGKYVELRCDPISGHTALYWYRQSLGQGPEFLIYFQGTGAADDSGLPNDRFFAVRPEGSVSTLKIQRTERGDSAVYLCASSLNTVANYGYTFGSGTRLTVV.

The chain has TRBV4-1 and TRBJ2-7; D tentatively reads TRBD1 or TRBD2 (5 bases each). Germline CDR1 is MGHRA and CDR2 is YSYEKL. This CDR3 region has 21 residues. Trimming stripped 3 bases from V and 5 bases from J, with 35 bases between. The CDR3: CASSHPKDGTARRAFGHEQYF. CDR3 nucleotides: TGCGCCAGCAGCCATCCAAAGGACGGGACGGCACGCAGGGCGTTTGGTCACGAGCAGTACTTC.

The chain uses TRBV7-9 and TRBJ2-4; D is unresolved. CDR1 and CDR2 (germline): SEHNR, FQNEAQ (reference sequence). V lost 3 bases to trimming and J lost 7 bases, with 16 bases between them. CDR3 length: 15 amino acids. This CDR3 is CASSLVSNSWNIQYF. The DNA for the CDR3 is TGTGCCAGCAGCTTGGTATCGAATAGCTGGAACATTCAGTACTTC.

This clone occurred once. The gene calls are TRBV19 and TRBJ1-5; TRBD1 matches at 9 bases. V lost 4 bases, J lost 0 bases, and 13 bases stayed unmatched. Germline values: CDR1 LNHDA, CDR2 SQIVND (reference sequence). CDR3 size: 19 residues. CDR3 coding DNA: TGTGCCAGTAGTACCTACGCCGGGACAGGGACCTATAGCAATCAGCCCCAGCATTTT. Translated, it gives CASSTYAGTGTYSNQPQHF.

The rearrangement links TRBV7-9 to TRBJ2-7, with D possibly matching TRBD2 (6 bases). Germline-derived CDR1 and CDR2 are SEHNR and FQNEAQ (reference sequence). The CDR3 is made up of 16 amino acids. The V end was cut by 5 bases, the J end by 3 bases, with 20 bases between. CDR3: CASSPPRGGEIYEQYF. The DNA of the CDR3 is TGTGCCAGCAGCCCCCCCCGTGGAGGGGAAATCTACGAGCAGTACTTC.

The chain carries TRBV7-8 and TRBJ2-1, with D perhaps TRBD1 or TRBD2 (7 bases each). CDR1 is SGHVS, CDR2 FQNEAQ, per germline. V was trimmed by 2 bases and J by 7 bases, leaving 15 bases between them. This CDR3 is 15 amino acids long. This chain's CDR3 is CASSLMGEGANEQFF. The CDR3 nucleotides are TGTGCCAGCAGCTTAATGGGGGAGGGGGCAAATGAGCAGTTCTTC.

The chain links TRBV25-1 to TRBJ2-5, with D hard to call. The ends were cut back, 1 base at V and 1 base at J, with 7 bases in the middle. The CDR3 loop spans 14 amino acids. CDR1 is MGHDK and CDR2 is SYGVNS in the germline V gene. The chain's CDR3 is CASSEFPSQETQYF. CDR3 nucleotide sequence: TGTGCCAGCAGTGAATTCCCCTCCCAAGAGACCCAGTACTTC.

The chain joins TRBV6-5 to TRBJ1-4; D unclear. Per the germline V gene, CDR1 is MNHEY and CDR2 is SVGAGI. The V end lost 7 bases, the J end lost 5 bases, and 17 bases lay between the germline ends. This CDR3 is built from 15 residues. The CDR3 DNA is TGTGCCAGCACCACGCCCCAAGAGACCAATGAAAAACTGTTTTTT. Protein product: CASTTPQETNEKLFF.

V usage is TRBV14 and J usage is TRBJ2-7; a possible D gene is TRBD2 (5 bases). Trimming stripped 1 base from V and 2 bases from J, with 12 bases between. Germline V gene sequence: CDR1 SGHDN, CDR2 FVKESK. The CDR3 covers 15 residues. The DNA for the CDR3 is TGTGCCAGCAGCCAAGGGCGGGTATCCCCCTACGAGCAGTACTTC. Translated: CASSQGRVSPYEQYF.

The V gene is TRBV5-4, the J gene TRBJ2-7; D assignment may be TRBD1 or TRBD2 (5 bases each). The germline CDR1 and CDR2 sequences are SGHNT and YYREEE (reference sequence). V lost 0 bases and J 0 bases, leaving 10 bases between the germline ends. There are 15 residues in the CDR3. The DNA for the CDR3 is TGTGCCAGCAGCTTGGAGTGGGGGAGCTCCTACGAGCAGTACTTC. Its translation: CASSLEWGSSYEQYF.

The chain uses TRBV7-2 and TRBJ2-3; 10 bases line up with TRBD2. Germline CDR1 and CDR2: SGHTA and FQGNSA. V dropped 5 bases and J dropped 2; count of bases not matched to a gene: 13. CDR3 size: 18 residues. The CDR3 sequence is CASSALGLAFFDTDTQYF. As DNA, the CDR3 is TGTGCCAGCAGCGCCCTGGGACTAGCGTTCTTTGACACAGATACGCAGTATTTT.

This sequence joins TRBV6-1 and TRBJ1-1; tentative D call: TRBD1 (6 bases). Trimming pared 0 bases from V and 5 bases from J, leaving 13 bases between. This CDR3 is 15 amino acids long. Germline assignment: CDR1 MNHNS and CDR2 SASEGT. CDR3 nucleotide sequence: TGTGCCAGCAGTGAAGCGGGGGGGCGACGAACTGAAGCTTTCTTT. Translation: CASSEAGGRRTEAFF.

The V gene is TRBV7-9, the J gene TRBJ2-3; 10 bases fit TRBD2. The CDR3 consists of 16 residues. Germline trimming cut 5 bases from V and 2 bases from J; bases unmatched to any gene: 7. Germline assignment: CDR1 SEHNR and CDR2 FQNEAQ (reference sequence). The CDR3: CASSPTSGPSTDTQYF. For the CDR3, the DNA is TGTGCCAGCAGCCCGACTAGCGGGCCGTCCACAGATACGCAGTATTTT.

This sequence joins TRBV7-8 and TRBJ2-1; no firm D call. The V gene lost 5 bases and the J gene lost 0 bases, with 14 bases spanning the gap. The germline CDR1 and CDR2 sequences are SGHVS and FQNEAQ. CDR3 length: 16 amino acids. CDR3 DNA: TGTGCCAGCAGCCACCACCGGAAGAGCTCCTACAATGAGCAGTTCTTC. Its protein product is CASSHHRKSSYNEQFF.

The V and J genes are TRBV7-8 and TRBJ2-7; 7 bases match TRBD2. After removal of 0 bases from V and 2 bases from J, the junction contained 10 bases not matched to a gene. CDR1 is SGHVS and CDR2 is FQNEAQ in the germline V gene. This CDR3 is built from 17 residues. The CDR3 loop reads CASSLAPPASGAYEQYF. The DNA of the CDR3 is TGTGCCAGCAGCTTAGCGCCCCCGGCTAGCGGAGCCTACGAGCAGTACTTC.

The chain is built from TRBV7-2 and TRBJ2-7; 12 bases are shared with TRBD2. Per germline, CDR1 SGHTA and CDR2 FQGNSA. V gave up 4 bases and J gave up 2 bases; unmatched junction bases: 9. The CDR3 is 17 residues long. CDR3 sequence (DNA): TGTGCCAGCAGCTCTCGGACTAGCGGGACGAATCCCTACGAGCAGTACTTC. It is translated as CASSSRTSGTNPYEQYF.